This T cell receptor (beta chain) is drawn from a study of blood T cell repertoires in COVID-19. Using immunoSEQ multiplex PCR, the repertoire was profiled, and TCRdb retains in-frame clones only, with some absent. Here the sample spans about 150,000 clones, around 90% being singletons. The specimen was peripheral blood. The TCR sequence derives from a human donor in a cohort sampled during active COVID-19.

The CDR3 nucleotides are TGTGCCAGCGTGCGGTCCTGTACGCAGTATTTT. This codes for CASVRSCTQYF. The genes are TRBV27 and TRBJ2-3; no clear D. Trimming stripped 8 bases from V and 8 bases from J, with 11 bases between. Germline CDR1 reads MNHEY; CDR2 reads SMNVEV (reference sequence). The length of the CDR3 is 11 residues.